Presented here are 11 T cell receptor beta chains from one specimen sequenced in a study of T cells in Graves' hyperthyroidism and ophthalmopathy. Researchers took RNA transcripts and amplified the TCR beta CDR3 regions from them. During a first-round RT-PCR of the TCR CDR3, the HTBI primer set was used. MiXCR was run by TCRdb on the multiplex PCR reads, yielding one entry per CDR3 protein. This sample has some 270,000 distinct CDR3 sequences, with approximately 23% found just once. Source material: blood. The receptors were sampled from a woman in her thirties or forties with Graves' ophthalmopathy.

This clonotype came up many times. One junction end does not reproduce the germline sequence, and a read error may be involved. The CDR3 coding sequence is TGTGCTAGCAGCGCGAGCGGGCCCACAGATACGCAGTATTTT. As protein: CASSASGPTDTQYF. The chain uses TRBV7-7 and TRBJ2-3; weak D call: TRBD2 (6 bases). Germline V gene lookup returns CDR1 SSHAT and CDR2 FNYEAQ (reference sequence). This CDR3 is 14 amino acids long.

This clonotype was observed many times. The chain recombines TRBV6-5 with TRBJ2-7; D is undetermined. V was cut by 2 bases and J by 0 bases, with 5 bases left in between. This CDR3 region has 13 residues. Looked up from germline, CDR1 is MNHEY and CDR2 is SVGAGI. The DNA for the CDR3 is TGTGCCAGCAGTTACGGGCTCTCCTACGAGCAGTACTTC. This sequence encodes CASSYGLSYEQYF.

The genes are TRBV6-2 or TRBV6-3 and TRBJ2-5, with 11 bases that match TRBD2. The length of the CDR3 is 17 residues. Germline CDR1 is MNHEY and CDR2 is SVGEGT. J gave up 2 bases and V 4 bases, and 9 bases lay outside the gene matches. The CDR3 is CASSLLAGVPDQETQYF. CDR3 bases: TGTGCCAGCAGTTTACTAGCGGGAGTTCCTGATCAAGAGACCCAGTACTTC.

This clonotype was found many times. The chain is built from TRBV28 and TRBJ1-5, with 10 bases aligning to TRBD1. Trimming at V came to 1 base and at J to 3 bases, leaving 3 bases not matched to a gene. Germline assignment: CDR1 MDHEN and CDR2 SYDVKM. There are 16 residues in the CDR3. The DNA of the CDR3 is TGTGCCAGCAGTTTATCGACAGGGGGCCACAATCAGCCCCAGCATTTT. This translates into CASSLSTGGHNQPQHF.

This clonotype came up many times. A much larger clonotype is one base distant, so this may be a read error. This rearrangement joins TRBV7-8 to TRBJ2-5; 7 nucleotides agree with TRBD1. The germline V gene encodes CDR1 SGHVS and CDR2 FQNEAQ. J gave up 1 base and V 4 bases, and 15 bases lay outside the gene matches. The CDR3 totals 18 residues. CDR3 amino acids: CASSSGQASVGLQETQYF. The CDR3 coding sequence is TGTGCCAGCAGCTCAGGACAGGCCAGTGTAGGTCTCCAAGAGACCCAGTACTTC.

In this sample, this clonotype turned up many times. J is TRBJ2-2 and V is TRBV18, with 8 bases identical to TRBD1. Per the germline V gene, CDR1 is KGHSH and CDR2 is LQKENI. The CDR3 covers 17 residues. Germline trimming cut 3 bases from V and 0 bases from J; bases unmatched to any gene: 6. The CDR3 sequence is CASSPLLTGANTGELFF. In DNA form, the CDR3 reads TGTGCCAGCTCACCCCTACTGACAGGGGCGAACACCGGGGAGCTGTTTTTT. Combining the CDR3 with reference TRBV18 and TRBJ2-2 gives the whole variable domain NAGVMQNPRHLVRRRGQEARLRCSPMKGHSHVYWYRQLPEEGLKFMVYLQKENIIDESGMPKERFSAEFPKEGPSILRIQQVVRGDSAAYFCASSPLLTGANTGELFFGEGSRLTVL.

This clonotype has a count of ten or more. The chain employs TRBV19 and TRBJ1-1; the D gene is possibly TRBD1 (5 bases). V was trimmed by 2 bases and J by 8 bases, leaving 9 bases between them. Per the germline V gene, CDR1 is LNHDA and CDR2 is SQIVND (reference sequence). The CDR3 is made up of 12 amino acids. Here the CDR3 reads CASSIPGSEAFF. CDR3 DNA sequence: TGTGCCAGTAGTATACCAGGGTCCGAAGCTTTCTTT.

As DNA, the CDR3 is TGTGCCAGCAGTTGGTTGCAGGGAGGGATCGAGACCCAGTACTTC. This gives the protein CASSWLQGGIETQYF. The rearrangement links TRBV12-3 or TRBV12-4 to TRBJ2-5, with 7 bases lining up with TRBD2. V shed 4 bases, J shed 5 bases, and the junction held 10 bases outside the gene matches. CDR3 length equals 15 residues.

This clonotype was detected many times. The V and J genes are TRBV28 and TRBJ2-5, with 10 bases fitting TRBD1. The junction had 1 base not matched to a gene; V was cut back by 2 bases and J by 1 base. The CDR3 has 15 residues. Germline lookup yields CDR1 MDHEN and CDR2 SYDVKM. CDR3 region: CASSLGTGAQETQYF. The CDR3 DNA is TGTGCCAGCAGTTTAGGGACAGGGGCCCAAGAGACCCAGTACTTC.

This clonotype occurred many times. The rearrangement links TRBV9 to TRBJ2-1; D possibly matches TRBD1 or TRBD2 (5 bases each). The V and J ends lost 3 bases and 7 bases respectively, with 17 bases between them. This CDR3 comprises 15 residues. Germline V gives CDR1 SGDLS, CDR2 YYNGEE. DNA for the CDR3: TGTGCCAGCAGCGCCGACGGGACCAGTTTGAATGAGCAGTTCTTC. This encodes CASSADGTSLNEQFF.

This clonotype has ten or more counts. This rearrangement joins TRBV7-9 to TRBJ2-7, with 10 bases matching TRBD1. Germline CDR1 is SEHNR and CDR2 is FQNEAQ (reference sequence). This CDR3 contains 15 residues. V shed 2 bases and J 3 bases; nucleotides not matched to a gene: 4. The CDR3 spells CASSLRGQGFYEQYF. The CDR3 bases are TGTGCCAGCAGCTTAAGGGGACAGGGGTTCTACGAGCAGTACTTC.